These 11 T cell receptor beta chains came from one sample sequenced in a study of blood T cell repertoires in COVID-19. Libraries were prepared by immunoSEQ multiplex PCR; TCRdb keeps only in-frame clonotypes and omits some of them. This table has around 300,000 clones, roughly 85% appearing once. The sequenced sample was peripheral blood. Every receptor here comes from a woman between 65 and 79 years old with acute or convalescent COVID-19.

The V call is TRBV3-1 (or the pseudogene TRBV3-2), the J call TRBJ2-2; possible D gene TRBD1, 6 bases. Deletions cut 5 bases from V and 9 bases from J, with 13 bases between. This CDR3 region has 13 residues. Germline CDR1 reads LGHDT; CDR2 reads YNNKEL (reference sequence). CDR3 coding DNA: TGTGCCAGCAGCTACAGGGCCACAAGGGAGCTGTTTTTT. Translated, it gives CASSYRATRELFF.

The chain combines TRBV11-2 with TRBJ2-5, with 8 bases that match TRBD2. Germline V gene sequence: CDR1 SGHAT, CDR2 FQNNGV. CDR3 size: 13 residues. The V and J ends lost 7 bases and 4 bases, in that order; junction bases with no gene match: 5. CDR3 in DNA: TGTGCCAGCAACCGGGGGGGGCGAGAGACCCAGTACTTC. Translation gives CASNRGGRETQYF.

The CDR3 DNA reads TGTGCCAGCAGTACGGGGGGGGGCGGCTATGGCTACACCTTC. Protein: CASSTGGGGYGYTF. The chain joins TRBV6-6 to TRBJ1-2, with D maybe TRBD1 (6 bases). The CDR3 extends over 14 amino acids. Trimming removed 5 bases from V and 4 bases from J, with 14 bases in between. Germline CDR1 is MNHNY and CDR2 is SVGAGI (reference sequence).

This CDR3 reads CASSMKDGGLLPNSPLHF. As DNA, the CDR3 is TGTGCCAGTAGTATGAAGGACGGGGGGCTGCTACCGAATTCACCCCTCCACTTT. The chain carries TRBV19 and TRBJ1-6, with a weak D call TRBD1 (6 bases). Germline-derived CDR1 and CDR2 are LNHDA and SQIVND (reference sequence). V gave up 3 bases and J gave up 7 bases, with 22 bases separating them. The CDR3 runs to 18 residues.

Worth noting for this clone: Relative to the germline gene, one junction end is altered; a read error may explain this. The gene calls are TRBV7-9 and TRBJ2-1, with TRBD1 matching over 7 bases. This CDR3 is 13 amino acids long. CDR1 and CDR2 from the germline V gene are SEHNR and FQNEAQ (reference sequence). The CDR3 bases are TGTGCCAGCAGCTTATCCCGGACAGGCCCCCCGGTCTTC. This gives the protein CASSLSRTGPPVF.

This clone was counted a single time. The chain has TRBV25-1 and TRBJ2-2; the D gene is possibly TRBD2 (6 bases). The V end lost 3 bases, the J end lost 3 bases, and 11 bases lay between the germline ends. This CDR3 is built from 15 residues. Germline V CDR1 and CDR2: MGHDK, SYGVNS. CDR3 loop: CASSDIGDYTGELFF. In DNA form, the CDR3 reads TGTGCCAGCAGTGACATCGGGGACTACACCGGGGAGCTGTTTTTT.

The V call is TRBV19, the J call TRBJ1-2; D uncertain. Germline values: CDR1 LNHDA, CDR2 SQIVND (reference sequence). CDR3 length equals 13 residues. The germline V and J ends were trimmed by 2 bases and 3 bases, with 7 bases remaining between them. The CDR3 reads CASSISPDYGYTF. The CDR3 nucleotides are TGTGCCAGTAGTATAAGTCCGGACTATGGCTACACCTTC.

The count of this clone is one. J is TRBJ1-1 and V is TRBV13; no firm D call. Trimming shortened V by 5 bases and J by 4 bases, and 11 bases separated the two germline ends. The germline gives CDR1 PRHDT, CDR2 FYEKMQ (reference sequence). The CDR3 is 13 amino acids. The CDR3 coding sequence is TGTGCCAGCAGCCAAAACAGAATCACTGAAGCTTTCTTT. It encodes CASSQNRITEAFF.

V usage is TRBV7-9 and J usage is TRBJ2-5; the D is unclear. Trimming removed 5 bases from V and 5 bases from J, with 15 bases in between. The germline V gene encodes CDR1 SEHNR and CDR2 FQNEAQ (reference sequence). The length of the CDR3 is 14 residues. The CDR3 reads CASSRSSLGETQYF. The CDR3 DNA sequence: TGTGCCAGCAGCCGAAGTAGCCTTGGGGAGACCCAGTACTTC.

The CDR3 nucleotides read TGTGCCAGCAGCTTGGAACGCCGGGGAAACACCATATATTTT. It is translated as CASSLERRGNTIYF. The genes are TRBV5-5 and TRBJ1-3; D is undetermined. In germline, CDR1 is SGHKS, CDR2 YYEKEE (reference sequence). V was trimmed by 0 bases and J by 4 bases, leaving 8 bases between them. There are 14 residues in the CDR3.

J is TRBJ2-2 and V is TRBV5-5; 9 nucleotides agree with TRBD1. With V trimmed by 4 bases and J by 4 bases, 5 bases remained unmatched. The length of the CDR3 is 15 residues. Germline V gives CDR1 SGHKS, CDR2 YYEKEE (reference sequence). CDR3 sequence reads: CASSPGTGSTGELFF. DNA of the CDR3: TGTGCCAGCAGCCCGGGGACAGGGAGCACCGGGGAGCTGTTTTTT. Combining the CDR3 with reference TRBV5-5 and TRBJ2-2 gives the whole variable domain DAGVTQSPTHLIKTRGQQVTLRCSPISGHKSVSWYQQVLGQGPQFIFQYYEKEERGRGNFPDRFSARQFPNYSSELNVNALLLGDSALYLCASSPGTGSTGELFFGEGSRLTVL.